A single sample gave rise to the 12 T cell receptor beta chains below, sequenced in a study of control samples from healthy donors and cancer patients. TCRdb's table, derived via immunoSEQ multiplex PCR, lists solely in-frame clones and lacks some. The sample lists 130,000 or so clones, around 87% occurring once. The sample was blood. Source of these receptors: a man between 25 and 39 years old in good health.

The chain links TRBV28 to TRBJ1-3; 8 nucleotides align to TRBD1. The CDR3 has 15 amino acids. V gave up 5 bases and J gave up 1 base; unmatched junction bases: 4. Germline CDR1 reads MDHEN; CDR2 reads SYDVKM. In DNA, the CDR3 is TGTGCCAGCAGTACACAGGGGGGTTCTGGAAACACCATATATTTT. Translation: CASSTQGGSGNTIYF.

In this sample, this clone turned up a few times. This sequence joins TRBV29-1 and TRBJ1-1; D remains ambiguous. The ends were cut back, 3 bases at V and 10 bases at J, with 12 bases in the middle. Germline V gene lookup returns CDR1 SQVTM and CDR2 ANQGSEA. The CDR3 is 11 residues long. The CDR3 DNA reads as TGCAGCGTTGAGGAAGCCTTGAGAGCTTTCTTT. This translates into CSVEEALRAFF.

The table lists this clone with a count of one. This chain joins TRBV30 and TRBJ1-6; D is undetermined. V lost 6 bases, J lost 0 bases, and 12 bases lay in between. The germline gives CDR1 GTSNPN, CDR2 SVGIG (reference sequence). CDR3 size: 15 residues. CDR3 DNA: TGTGCCTGTTCTAGTAGAAGCTCCTATAATTCACCCCTCCACTTT. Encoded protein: CACSSRSSYNSPLHF.

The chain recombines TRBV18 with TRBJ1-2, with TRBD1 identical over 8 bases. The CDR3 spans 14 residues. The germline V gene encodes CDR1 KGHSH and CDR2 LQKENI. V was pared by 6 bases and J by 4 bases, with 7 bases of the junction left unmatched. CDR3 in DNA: TGTGCCAGCTCTCGAGACAGGGGTGGCTATGGCTACACCTTC. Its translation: CASSRDRGGYGYTF. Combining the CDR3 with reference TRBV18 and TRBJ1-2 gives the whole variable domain NAGVMQNPRHLVRRRGQEARLRCSPMKGHSHVYWYRQLPEEGLKFMVYLQKENIIDESGMPKERFSAEFPKEGPSILRIQQVVRGDSAAYFCASSRDRGGYGYTFGSGTRLTVV.

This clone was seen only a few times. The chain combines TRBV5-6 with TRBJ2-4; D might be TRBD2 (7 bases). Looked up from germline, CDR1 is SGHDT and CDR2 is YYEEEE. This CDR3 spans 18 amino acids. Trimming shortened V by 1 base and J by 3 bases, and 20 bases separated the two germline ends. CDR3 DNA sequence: TGTGCCAGCAGCTTGAAATGGTCGGGGGGCCGGGACAAAAACATTCAGTACTTC. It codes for CASSLKWSGGRDKNIQYF.

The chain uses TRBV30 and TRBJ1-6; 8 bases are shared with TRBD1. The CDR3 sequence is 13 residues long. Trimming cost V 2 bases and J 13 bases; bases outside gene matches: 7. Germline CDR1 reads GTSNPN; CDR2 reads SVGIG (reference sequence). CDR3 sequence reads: CAWSTHDRGPLHF. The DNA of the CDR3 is TGTGCCTGGAGTACTCACGACAGGGGCCCCCTCCACTTT.

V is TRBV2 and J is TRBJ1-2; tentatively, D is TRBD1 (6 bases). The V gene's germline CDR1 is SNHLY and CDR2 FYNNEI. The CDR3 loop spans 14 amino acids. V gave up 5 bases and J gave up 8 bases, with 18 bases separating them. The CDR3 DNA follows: TGTGCCAGCAGTCTAGGGGGGAGAGATGGAGGCTACACCTTC. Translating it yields CASSLGGRDGGYTF.

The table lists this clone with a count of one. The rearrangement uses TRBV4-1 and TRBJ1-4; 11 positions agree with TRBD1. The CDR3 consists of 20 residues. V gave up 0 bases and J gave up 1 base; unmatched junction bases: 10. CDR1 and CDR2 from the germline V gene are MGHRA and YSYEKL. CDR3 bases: TGCGCCAGCAGCCAAGAACCAACGGACAGGGGGCAAGAAACTAATGAAAAACTGTTTTTT. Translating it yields CASSQEPTDRGQETNEKLFF.

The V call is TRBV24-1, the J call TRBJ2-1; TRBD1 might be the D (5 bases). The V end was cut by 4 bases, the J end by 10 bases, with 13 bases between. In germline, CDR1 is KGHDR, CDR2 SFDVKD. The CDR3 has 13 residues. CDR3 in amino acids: CATSDPDRREQFF. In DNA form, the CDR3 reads TGTGCCACCAGTGACCCCGACAGAAGGGAGCAGTTCTTC.

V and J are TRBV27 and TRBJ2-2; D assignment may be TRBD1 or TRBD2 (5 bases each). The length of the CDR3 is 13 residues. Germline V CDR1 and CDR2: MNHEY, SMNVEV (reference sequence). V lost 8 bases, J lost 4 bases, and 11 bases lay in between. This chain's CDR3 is CASLKRGTGELFF. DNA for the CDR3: TGTGCCAGCCTTAAGAGGGGCACCGGGGAGCTGTTTTTT.

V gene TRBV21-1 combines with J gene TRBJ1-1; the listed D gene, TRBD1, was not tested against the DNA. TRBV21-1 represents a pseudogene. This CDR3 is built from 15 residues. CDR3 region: CASSGTGNFGTEAFF. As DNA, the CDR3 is TGTGCCAGCAGCGGGACAGGGAATTTTGGTACTGAAGCTTTCTTT.

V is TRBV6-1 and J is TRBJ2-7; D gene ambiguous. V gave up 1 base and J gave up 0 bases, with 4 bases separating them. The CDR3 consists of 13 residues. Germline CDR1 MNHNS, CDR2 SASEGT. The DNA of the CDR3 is TGTGCCAGCAGTGAAGGGAGCTCCTACGAGCAGTACTTC. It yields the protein CASSEGSSYEQYF.